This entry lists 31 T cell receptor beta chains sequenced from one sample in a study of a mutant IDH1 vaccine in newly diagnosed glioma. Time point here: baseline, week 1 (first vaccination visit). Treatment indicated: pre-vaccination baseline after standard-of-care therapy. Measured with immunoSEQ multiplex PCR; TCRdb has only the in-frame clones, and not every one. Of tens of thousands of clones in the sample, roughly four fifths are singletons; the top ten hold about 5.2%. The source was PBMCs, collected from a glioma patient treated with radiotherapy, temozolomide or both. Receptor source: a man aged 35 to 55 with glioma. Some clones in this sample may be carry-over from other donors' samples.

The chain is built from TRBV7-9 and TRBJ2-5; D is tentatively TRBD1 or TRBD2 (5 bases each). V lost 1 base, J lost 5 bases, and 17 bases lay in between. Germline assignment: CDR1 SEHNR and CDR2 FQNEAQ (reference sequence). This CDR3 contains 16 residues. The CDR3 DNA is TGTGCCAGCAGCTTAGGATCGAAGGGGAGAGGGGAGACCCAGTACTTC. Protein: CASSLGSKGRGETQYF.

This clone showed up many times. CDR3 protein: CASSPTLGTRSYEQYF. The CDR3 DNA reads TGTGCCAGCAGCCCAACCCTGGGCACACGGTCCTACGAGCAGTACTTC. The rearrangement joins TRBV7-8 to TRBJ2-7; unclear D gene. This CDR3 region has 16 residues. Germline V gene data show CDR1 as SGHVS and CDR2 as FQNEAQ. V was pared by 5 bases and J by 1 base, with 18 bases between.

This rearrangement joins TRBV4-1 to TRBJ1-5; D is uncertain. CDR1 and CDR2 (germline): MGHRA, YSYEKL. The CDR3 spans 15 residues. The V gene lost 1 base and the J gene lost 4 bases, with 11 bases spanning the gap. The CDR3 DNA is TGCGCCAGCAGCCAAGTAAGGGCTTTAAATCAGCCCCAGCATTTT. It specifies CASSQVRALNQPQHF.

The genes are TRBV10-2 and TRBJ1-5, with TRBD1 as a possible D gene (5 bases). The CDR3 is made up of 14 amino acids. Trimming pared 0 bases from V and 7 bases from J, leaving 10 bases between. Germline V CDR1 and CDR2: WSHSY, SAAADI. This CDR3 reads CASSESTGRQPQHF. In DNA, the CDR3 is TGCGCCAGCAGTGAGTCTACAGGTCGACAGCCCCAGCATTTT.

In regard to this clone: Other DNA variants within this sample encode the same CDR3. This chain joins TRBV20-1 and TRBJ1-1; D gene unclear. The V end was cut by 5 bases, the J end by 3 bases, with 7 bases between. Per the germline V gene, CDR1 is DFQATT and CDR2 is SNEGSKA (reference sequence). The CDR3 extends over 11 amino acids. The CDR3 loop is CSAGRDTEAFF. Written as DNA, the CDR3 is TGCAGTGCTGGGAGAGACACTGAAGCTTTCTTT.

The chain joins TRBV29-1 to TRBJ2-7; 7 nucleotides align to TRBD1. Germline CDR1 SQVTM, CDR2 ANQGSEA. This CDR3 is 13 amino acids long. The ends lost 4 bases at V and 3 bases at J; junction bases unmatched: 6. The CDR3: CSVGNRGGYEQYF. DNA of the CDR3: TGCAGCGTTGGAAACAGGGGTGGCTACGAGCAGTACTTC.

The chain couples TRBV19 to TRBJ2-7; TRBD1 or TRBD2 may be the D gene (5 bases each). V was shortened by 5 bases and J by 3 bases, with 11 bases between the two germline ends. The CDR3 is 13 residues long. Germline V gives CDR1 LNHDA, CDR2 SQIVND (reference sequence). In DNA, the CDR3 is TGTGCCAGTAGTGGGACGGGGAACTACGAGCAGTACTTC. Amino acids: CASSGTGNYEQYF.

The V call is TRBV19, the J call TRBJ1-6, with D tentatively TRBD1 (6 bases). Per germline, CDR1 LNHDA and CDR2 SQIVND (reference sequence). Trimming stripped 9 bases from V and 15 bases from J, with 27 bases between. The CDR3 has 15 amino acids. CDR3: CASSPSGGLGFLLHF. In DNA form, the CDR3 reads TGTGCCAGCTCCCCCAGTGGGGGGCTAGGTTTTCTCCTCCACTTT.

For the CDR3, the DNA is TGTGCCAGCAGTCCAGGATATCTCTATAATTCACCCCTCCACTTT. The encoded protein is CASSPGYLYNSPLHF. The J gene is TRBJ1-6, the V gene TRBV27, with D unclear. Per the germline V gene, CDR1 is MNHEY and CDR2 is SMNVEV (reference sequence). The germline V and J ends were trimmed by 5 bases and 3 bases, with 11 bases remaining between them. The CDR3 length is 15 residues.

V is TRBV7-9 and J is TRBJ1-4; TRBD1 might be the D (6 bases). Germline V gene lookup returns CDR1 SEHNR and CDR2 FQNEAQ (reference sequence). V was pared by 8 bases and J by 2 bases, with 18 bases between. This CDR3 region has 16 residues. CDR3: CASQLGVGATNEKLFF. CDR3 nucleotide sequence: TGTGCCAGCCAATTGGGCGTGGGGGCCACTAATGAAAAACTGTTTTTT.

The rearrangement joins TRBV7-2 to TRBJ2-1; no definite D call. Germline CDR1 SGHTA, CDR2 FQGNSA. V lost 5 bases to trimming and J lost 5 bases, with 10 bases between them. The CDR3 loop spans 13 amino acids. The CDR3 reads CASSPYIHNEQFF. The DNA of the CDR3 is TGTGCCAGCAGCCCATACATTCACAATGAGCAGTTCTTC.

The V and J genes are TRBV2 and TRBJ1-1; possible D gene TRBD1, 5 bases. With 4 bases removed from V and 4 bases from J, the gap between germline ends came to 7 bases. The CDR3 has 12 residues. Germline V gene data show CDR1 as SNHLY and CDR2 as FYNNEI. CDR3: CASSGGGTEAFF. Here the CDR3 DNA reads TGTGCCAGCAGTGGGGGCGGCACTGAAGCTTTCTTT.

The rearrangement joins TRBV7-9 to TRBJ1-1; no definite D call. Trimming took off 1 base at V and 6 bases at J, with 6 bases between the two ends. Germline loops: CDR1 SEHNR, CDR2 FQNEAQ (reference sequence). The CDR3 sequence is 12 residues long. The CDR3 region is CASSLESSEAFF. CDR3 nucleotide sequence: TGTGCCAGCAGCTTAGAGTCATCTGAAGCTTTCTTT.

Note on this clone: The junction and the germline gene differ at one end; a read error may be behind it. CDR3 sequence (DNA): TGTGCCAGCAGTGAAGCGGGGCCTAGAGACTTT. This codes for CASSEAGPRDF. The chain employs TRBV6-1 and TRBJ1-6; perhaps TRBD1 as D (5 bases). CDR1 is MNHNS and CDR2 is SASEGT in the germline V gene. The CDR3 contains 11 residues.

CDR3 residues: CASSPQGARWEQYF. Written as DNA, the CDR3 is TGTGCCAGCAGCCCACAGGGGGCGCGCTGGGAGCAGTACTTC. This rearrangement joins TRBV7-8 to TRBJ2-7; 9 bases map to TRBD1. The CDR3 sequence is 14 residues long. With V trimmed by 5 bases and J by 7 bases, 9 bases remained unmatched. CDR1 is SGHVS, CDR2 FQNEAQ, per germline.

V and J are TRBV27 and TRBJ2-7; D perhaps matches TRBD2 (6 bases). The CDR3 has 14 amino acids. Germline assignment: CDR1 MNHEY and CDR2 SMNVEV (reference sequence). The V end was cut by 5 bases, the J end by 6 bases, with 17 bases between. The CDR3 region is CASSPLETSSEQYF. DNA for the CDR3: TGTGCCAGCAGTCCCCTTGAGACTAGTTCCGAGCAGTACTTC.

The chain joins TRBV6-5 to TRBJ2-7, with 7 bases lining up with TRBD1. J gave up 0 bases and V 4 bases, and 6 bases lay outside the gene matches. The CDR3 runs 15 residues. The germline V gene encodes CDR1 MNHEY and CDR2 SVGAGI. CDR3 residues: CASSSADRSSYEQYF. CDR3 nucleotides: TGTGCCAGCAGTTCCGCGGACAGGAGCTCCTACGAGCAGTACTTC.

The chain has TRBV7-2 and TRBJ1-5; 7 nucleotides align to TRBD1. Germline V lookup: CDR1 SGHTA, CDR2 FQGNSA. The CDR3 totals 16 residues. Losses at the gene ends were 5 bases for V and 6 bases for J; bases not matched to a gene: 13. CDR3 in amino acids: CASSLQQGSGGQPQHF. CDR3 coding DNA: TGTGCCAGCAGCCTACAACAGGGGTCAGGCGGTCAGCCCCAGCATTTT.

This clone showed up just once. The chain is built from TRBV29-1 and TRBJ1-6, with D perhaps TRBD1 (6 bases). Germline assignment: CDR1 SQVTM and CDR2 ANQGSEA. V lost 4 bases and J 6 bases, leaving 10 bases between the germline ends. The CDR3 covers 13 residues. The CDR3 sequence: CSVAQGPNSPLHF. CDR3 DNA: TGCAGCGTTGCCCAGGGGCCTAATTCACCCCTCCACTTT. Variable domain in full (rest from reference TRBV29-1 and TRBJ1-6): SAVISQKPSRDICQRGTSLTIQCQVDSQVTMMFWYRQQPGQSLTLIATANQGSEATYESGFVIDKFPISRPNLTFSTLTVSNMSPEDSSIYLCSVAQGPNSPLHFGNGTRLTVT.

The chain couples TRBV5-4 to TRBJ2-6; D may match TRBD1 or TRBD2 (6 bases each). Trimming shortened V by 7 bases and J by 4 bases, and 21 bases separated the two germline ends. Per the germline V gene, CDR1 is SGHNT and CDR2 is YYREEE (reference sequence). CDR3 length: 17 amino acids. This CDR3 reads CASLMGGSVFGANVLTF. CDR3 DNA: TGTGCCAGCCTCATGGGGGGCAGTGTGTTCGGGGCCAACGTCCTGACTTTC.

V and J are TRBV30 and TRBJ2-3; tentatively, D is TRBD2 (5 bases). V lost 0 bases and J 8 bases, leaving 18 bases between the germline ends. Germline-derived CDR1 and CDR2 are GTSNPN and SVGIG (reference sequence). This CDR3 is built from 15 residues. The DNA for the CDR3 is TGTGCCTGGAGTGTATTAGCTTCGGGGTCTGGTACGCAGTATTTT. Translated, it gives CAWSVLASGSGTQYF.

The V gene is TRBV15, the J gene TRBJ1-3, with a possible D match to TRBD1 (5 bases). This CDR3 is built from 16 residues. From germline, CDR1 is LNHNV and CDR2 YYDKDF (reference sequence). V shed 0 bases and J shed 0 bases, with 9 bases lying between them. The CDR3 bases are TGTGCCACCAGCAGAGAGTACAGGCTCTCTGGAAACACCATATATTTT. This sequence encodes CATSREYRLSGNTIYF. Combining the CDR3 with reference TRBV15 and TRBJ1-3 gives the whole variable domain DAMVIQNPRYQVTQFGKPVTLSCSQTLNHNVMYWYQQKSSQAPKLLFHYYDKDFNNEADTPDNFQSRRPNTSFCFLDIRSPGLGDTAMYLCATSREYRLSGNTIYFGEGSWLTVV.

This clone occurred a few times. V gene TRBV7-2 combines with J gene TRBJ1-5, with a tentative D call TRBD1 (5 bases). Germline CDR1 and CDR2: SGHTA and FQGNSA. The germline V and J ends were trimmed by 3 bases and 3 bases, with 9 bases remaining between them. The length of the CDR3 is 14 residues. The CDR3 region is CASSFTGLNQPQHF. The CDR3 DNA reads TGTGCCAGCAGCTTTACAGGACTCAATCAGCCCCAGCATTTT.

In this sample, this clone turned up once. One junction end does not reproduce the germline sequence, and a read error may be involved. DNA for the CDR3: TGTGCCACCAGCAGAGGCGGCAGGCCCGCCTCCATGGGCTTC. Translating it yields CATSRGGRPASMGF. The V call is TRBV15, the J call TRBJ2-4, with no clear D. The length of the CDR3 is 14 residues. Germline CDR1 reads LNHNV; CDR2 reads YYDKDF (reference sequence).

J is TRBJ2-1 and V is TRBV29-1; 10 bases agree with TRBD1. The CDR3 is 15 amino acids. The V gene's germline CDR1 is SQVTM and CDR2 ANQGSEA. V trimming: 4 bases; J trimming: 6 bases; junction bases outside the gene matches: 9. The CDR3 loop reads CSVAAGTGASNEQFF. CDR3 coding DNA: TGCAGCGTTGCAGCCGGGACAGGGGCAAGCAATGAGCAGTTCTTC.

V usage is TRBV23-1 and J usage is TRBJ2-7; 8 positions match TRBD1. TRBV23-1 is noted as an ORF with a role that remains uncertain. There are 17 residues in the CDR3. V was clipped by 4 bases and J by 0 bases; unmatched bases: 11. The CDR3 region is CASSPDRDYLSSYEQYF. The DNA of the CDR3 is TGCGCCAGCAGTCCGGACAGGGATTATCTAAGCTCCTACGAGCAGTACTTC.

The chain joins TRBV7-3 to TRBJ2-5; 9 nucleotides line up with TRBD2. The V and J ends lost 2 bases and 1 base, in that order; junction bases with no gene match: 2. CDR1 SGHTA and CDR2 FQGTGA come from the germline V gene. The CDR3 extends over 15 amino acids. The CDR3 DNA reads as TGTGCCAGCAGCTTAGCGGGGGGGTTCCAAGAGACCCAGTACTTC. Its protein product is CASSLAGGFQETQYF.

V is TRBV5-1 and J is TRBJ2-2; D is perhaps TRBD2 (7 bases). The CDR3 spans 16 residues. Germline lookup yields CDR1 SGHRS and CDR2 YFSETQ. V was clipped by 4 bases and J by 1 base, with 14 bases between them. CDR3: CASSLAGARNTGELFF. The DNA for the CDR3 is TGCGCCAGCAGCCTGGCGGGGGCTCGGAACACCGGGGAGCTGTTTTTT.

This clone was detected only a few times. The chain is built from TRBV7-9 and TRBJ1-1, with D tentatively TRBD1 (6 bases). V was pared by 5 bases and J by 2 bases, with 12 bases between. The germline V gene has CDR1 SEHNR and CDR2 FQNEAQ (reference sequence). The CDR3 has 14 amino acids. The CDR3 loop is CASSPGTINTEAFF. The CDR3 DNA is TGTGCCAGCAGCCCCGGGACAATAAACACTGAAGCTTTCTTT.

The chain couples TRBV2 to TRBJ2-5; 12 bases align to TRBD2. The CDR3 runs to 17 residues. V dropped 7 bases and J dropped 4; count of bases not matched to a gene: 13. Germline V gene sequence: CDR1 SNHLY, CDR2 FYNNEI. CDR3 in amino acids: CASKAGSSGGARETQYF. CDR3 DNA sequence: TGTGCCAGCAAAGCTGGGTCTAGCGGGGGGGCCAGAGAGACCCAGTACTTC.

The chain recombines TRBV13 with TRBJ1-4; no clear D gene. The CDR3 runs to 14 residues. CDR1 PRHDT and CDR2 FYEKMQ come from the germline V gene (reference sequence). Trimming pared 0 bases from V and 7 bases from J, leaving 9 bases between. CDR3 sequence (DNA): TGTGCCAGCAGCTTAGGGGCGGTTGGTGAAAAACTGTTTTTT. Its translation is CASSLGAVGEKLFF.